The next 9 T cell receptor beta chains were all read from a single sample in a study of shared clonotypes between healthy human individuals. Using immunoSEQ multiplex PCR, the repertoire was profiled, and TCRdb retains in-frame clones only, with some absent. This table has hundreds of thousands of clones, around 73% appearing once. Sequenced material: memory CD4+ T cells sorted from blood. Regarding subset: CD45RA-negative fraction. These receptors all come from a woman in her 30s in good health.

The chain uses TRBV27 and TRBJ2-1; TRBD2 agrees at 14 bases. The CDR3 is made up of 18 amino acids. Trimming at V came to 4 bases and at J to 1 base, leaving 6 bases not matched to a gene. CDR1 MNHEY and CDR2 SMNVEV come from the germline V gene (reference sequence). The CDR3 DNA is TGTGCCAGCAGTTCCTGGACTAGCGGGAGGAAGTCCTACAATGAGCAGTTCTTC. Its translation is CASSSWTSGRKSYNEQFF.

As regards this clone: The conserved closing phenylalanine or tryptophan is absent in this CDR3, likely reflecting a read error. The DNA is left out, because the CDR3 cannot be placed on it with certainty; the CDR3 is given as TCRdb lists it. The chain joins TRBV7-2 to TRBJ2-7; the D call in the table, TRBD2, was not verified against the DNA. Germline CDR1 is SGHTA and CDR2 is FQGNSA. Including both end residues, the CDR3 is 12 amino acids long. The CDR3 sequence: CASSLVRAAPTP.

The chain combines TRBV6-1 with TRBJ2-7, with TRBD1 identical over 11 bases. The CDR3 is 16 residues long. J gave up 6 bases and V 4 bases, and 11 bases lay outside the gene matches. Germline V gene data show CDR1 as MNHNS and CDR2 as SASEGT. The chain's CDR3 is CASSALPGQGEGEQYF. The CDR3 DNA reads as TGTGCCAGCAGTGCCCTCCCGGGACAGGGGGAGGGCGAGCAGTACTTC.

The chain uses TRBV5-1 and TRBJ1-2; D unresolved. The CDR3 covers 14 residues. The germline V gene has CDR1 SGHRS and CDR2 YFSETQ. V was trimmed by 4 bases and J by 0 bases, leaving 10 bases between them. The CDR3 region is CASSPAGTNYGYTF. CDR3 bases: TGCGCCAGCAGCCCAGCGGGGACTAACTATGGCTACACCTTC. The full variable domain, with the rest looked up from reference TRBV5-1 and TRBJ1-2, is KAGVTQTPRYLIKTRGQQVTLSCSPISGHRSVSWYQQTPGQGLQFLFEYFSETQRNKGNFPGRFSGRQFSNSRSEMNVSTLELGDSALYLCASSPAGTNYGYTFGSGTRLTVV.

This clone was recorded once. This same CDR3 is encoded by further DNA sequences in the sample. CDR3 sequence reads: CASSLGGYEQYF. In nucleotides, the CDR3 is TGCGCCAGCAGCCTTGGTGGCTACGAGCAGTACTTC. The chain uses TRBV5-1 and TRBJ2-7; D not resolved. The germline V gene encodes CDR1 SGHRS and CDR2 YFSETQ. V was pared by 4 bases and J by 3 bases, with 8 bases between. The CDR3 spans 12 residues.

This clone was found once. The J gene is TRBJ1-4, the V gene TRBV27, with 7 bases aligning to TRBD1. Germline trimming cut 6 bases from V and 4 bases from J; bases unmatched to any gene: 5. Germline lookup yields CDR1 MNHEY and CDR2 SMNVEV (reference sequence). This CDR3 is built from 14 residues. The CDR3 nucleotides read TGTGCCAGCAGCCGGCGGGACAGTAATGAAAAACTGTTTTTT. Protein: CASSRRDSNEKLFF.

The chain combines TRBV28 with TRBJ1-4; 8 nucleotides line up with TRBD1. From germline, CDR1 is MDHEN and CDR2 SYDVKM. There are 19 residues in the CDR3. The V segment lost 6 bases and the J segment 6 bases; nucleotides outside the gene matches: 21. The CDR3 sequence: CASRSTFTPGTGGYEKLFF. The CDR3, as DNA: TGTGCCAGCAGATCGACCTTTACTCCCGGGACAGGAGGTTATGAAAAACTGTTTTTT. The variable domain in full, completed from reference TRBV28 and TRBJ1-4, reads DVKVTQSSRYLVKRTGEKVFLECVQDMDHENMFWYRQDPGLGLRLIYFSYDVKMKEKGDIPEGYSVSREKKERFSLILESASTNQTSMYLCASRSTFTPGTGGYEKLFFGSGTQLSVL.

The J gene is TRBJ2-1, the V gene TRBV11-3, with 9 bases identical to TRBD2. The V gene end was trimmed by 1 base and the J gene end by 8 bases; junction bases not matched to a gene: 9. There are 16 residues in the CDR3. CDR1 is SGHNT and CDR2 is YENEEA in the germline V gene. CDR3 DNA sequence: TGTGCCAGCAGCTTAGGGGTAGCGGGAGCAAGCGATGAGCAGTTCTTC. It specifies CASSLGVAGASDEQFF.

The chain is built from TRBV2 and TRBJ2-5, with D possibly matching TRBD1 (5 bases). CDR3 length equals 14 residues. Per the germline V gene, CDR1 is SNHLY and CDR2 is FYNNEI. V was cut by 7 bases and J by 2 bases, with 14 bases left in between. In nucleotides, the CDR3 is TGTGCCAGCACCCTACTGACAGCACAAGAGACCCAGTACTTC. It specifies CASTLLTAQETQYF. The whole variable domain, filled in from reference TRBV2 and TRBJ2-5, reads EPEVTQTPSHQVTQMGQEVILRCVPISNHLYFYWYRQILGQKVEFLVSFYNNEISEKSEIFDDQFSVERPDGSNFTLKIRSTKLEDSAMYFCASTLLTAQETQYFGPGTRLLVL.